Shown below are 7 T cell receptor beta chains from a single sample sequenced in a study of T cells in women clearing cervical HPV infection. Sequenced by immunoSEQ multiplex PCR; TCRdb stores in-frame clones only, minus some. Seen in this sample are some 50,000 clones; the ten most common clones hold 0.95% to 1%. The sequencing input was blood buffy coat. These receptors were obtained from a woman aged 18 to 69 with a cervical HPV16 infection that either progressed to CIN3+ or cleared (not recorded which).

To note about this clone: The CDR3 goes on 3 residues after the read ends, and that part is filled in from the germline J gene. The rearrangement links TRBV10-3 to TRBJ2-1; 12 positions agree with TRBD2. The CDR3 consists of 17 residues. CDR1 and CDR2 from the germline V gene are ENHRY and SYGVKD. Trimming cost V 5 bases and J 2 bases; bases outside gene matches: 7. This CDR3 reads CAISTPSSGGAYNEQFF. CDR3 DNA, as far as it was read: TGTGCCATCAGTACCCCCTCTAGCGGGGGGGCCTACAATGAG.

Regarding this clone: The read terminates 3 residues ahead of where the CDR3 ends, so the germline J gene completes it. The chain combines TRBV18 with TRBJ1-6; 9 bases map to TRBD1. The V segment lost 0 bases and the J segment 5 bases; nucleotides outside the gene matches: 8. Germline V CDR1 and CDR2: KGHSH, LQKENI. There are 18 residues in the CDR3. The CDR3 sequence: CASSPPQGANVHNSPLHF. The part of the CDR3 DNA that was read is TGTGCCAGCTCACCACCACAGGGGGCGAATGTCCATAATTCACCC. Full variable domain (rest looked up from reference TRBV18 and TRBJ1-6): NAGVMQNPRHLVRRRGQEARLRCSPMKGHSHVYWYRQLPEEGLKFMVYLQKENIIDESGMPKERFSAEFPKEGPSILRIQQVVRGDSAAYFCASSPPQGANVHNSPLHFGNGTRLTVT.

Concerning this clone itself: With the read ending 3 residues before the CDR3 end, the germline J gene is used to fill in that end. The genes are TRBV7-4 and TRBJ2-2, with D tentatively TRBD2 (6 bases). CDR1 and CDR2 from the germline V gene are SGHVT and SQSDAQ. The CDR3 sequence is 15 residues long. The DNA read from the CDR3 is TGTGCCAGCACCTTTATCCCGGAGGGCAATGAAAAG. This codes for CASTFIPEGNEK. The whole CDR3 region reads CASTFIPEGNEKLFF.

Comment on this clone: The read terminates 3 residues before the CDR3 end, so the remaining end is supplied by the germline J gene. The chain is built from TRBV19 and TRBJ1-2, with TRBD1 as a possible D gene (6 bases). CDR3 length: 14 residues. Germline V lookup: CDR1 LNHDA, CDR2 SQIVND (reference sequence). Incomplete CDR3 DNA: TGTGCCAGTAGGGCGGGGGCGATCACAGATACC. Protein sequence: CASRAGAITDT. The full CDR3 reads CASRAGAITDTYTF.

To note about this clone: The read ends 3 residues shy of where the CDR3 ends; the end is completed using the germline J gene. V is TRBV7-9 and J is TRBJ1-2; 7 nucleotides align to TRBD1. CDR1 and CDR2 from the germline V gene are SEHNR and FQNEAQ (reference sequence). The CDR3 consists of 15 residues. The CDR3 reads CASSPWQGVVNDYTF. The part of the CDR3 DNA that was read is TGTGCCAGCAGCCCCTGGCAGGGGGTTGTGAATGAC.

Concerning this clone: The read terminates 3 residues before the CDR3 end, so the remaining end is supplied by the germline J gene. The genes are TRBV20-1 and TRBJ2-1; 9 nucleotides match TRBD2. Germline V gives CDR1 DFQATT, CDR2 SNEGSKA (reference sequence). The J segment lost 5 bases and the V segment lost 6 bases, leaving 11 bases of the junction unmatched. The CDR3 runs 15 residues. The DNA read from the CDR3 is TGCAGTGCCGAAGAAGGACTAGCGAAAAACAATGAG. Protein sequence: CSAEEGLAKNNE. The entire CDR3 reads CSAEEGLAKNNEQFF.

Concerning this clone itself: The sequenced fragment ends 3 residues before the CDR3 boundary, so the rest is inferred from the germline J gene. The chain joins TRBV5-1 to TRBJ1-5; D remains ambiguous. The V and J ends lost 0 bases and 4 bases respectively, with 8 bases between them. The CDR3 consists of 14 residues. Germline V gives CDR1 SGHRS, CDR2 YFSETQ. The CDR3 DNA, read in part, is TGCGCCAGCAGCTTGGACAGTCCTAATCAGCCC. Translated: CASSLDSPNQP. The entire CDR3 protein is CASSLDSPNQPQHF.